What follows are 15 T cell receptor beta chains derived from one specimen sequenced in a study of blood T cell repertoires in COVID-19. Data came from immunoSEQ multiplex PCR; TCRdb stores just in-frame clones and leaves some out. In the table there are under 150,000 clones, 88% of which are singletons. The specimen sequenced was peripheral blood. All receptors come from a middle-aged man with acute or convalescent COVID-19.

This clone showed up just once. The rearrangement links TRBV5-8 to TRBJ1-5; 9 nucleotides agree with TRBD1. V was clipped by 4 bases and J by 2 bases; unmatched bases: 7. This CDR3 has 16 amino acids. The germline V gene encodes CDR1 SGHTS and CDR2 YDEGEE. Written as DNA, the CDR3 is TGTGCCAGCAGCCGATCGGGACAGGGTGGCAATCAGCCCCAGCATTTT. Its translation is CASSRSGQGGNQPQHF.

The rearrangement links TRBV12-3 or TRBV12-4 to TRBJ1-6, with a weak D call TRBD1 (6 bases). Trimming took off 6 bases at V and 6 bases at J, with 6 bases between the two ends. CDR3 length: 12 residues. The DNA of the CDR3 is TGTGCCAGCAGACAGGGTAATTCACCCCTCCACTTT. Its protein is CASRQGNSPLHF.

V is TRBV6-6 and J is TRBJ2-5; weak D call: TRBD1 (6 bases). The germline CDR1 and CDR2 sequences are MNHNY and SVGAGI (reference sequence). The CDR3 runs 14 residues. Trimming took off 6 bases at V and 3 bases at J, with 14 bases between the two ends. The CDR3 here is CASRVQGSEETQYF. As DNA, the CDR3 is TGTGCCAGCAGAGTCCAGGGGTCCGAAGAGACCCAGTACTTC.

This clone was observed a few times. The rearrangement links TRBV19 to TRBJ2-7; 12 bases agree with TRBD1. CDR3 length: 13 amino acids. Germline V gene sequence: CDR1 LNHDA, CDR2 SQIVND (reference sequence). Unmatched junction bases numbered 2, after V lost 5 bases and J lost 6 bases. CDR3: CASSRDRGREQYF. The DNA of the CDR3 is TGTGCCAGTAGTCGGGACAGGGGGCGCGAGCAGTACTTC.

This rearrangement joins TRBV5-1 to TRBJ2-5, with 8 positions matching TRBD2. The CDR3 has 14 amino acids. After removal of 0 bases from V and 4 bases from J, the junction contained 2 bases not matched to a gene. Germline CDR1 SGHRS, CDR2 YFSETQ. The CDR3 here is CASSLAGGGETQYF. The CDR3 nucleotides are TGCGCCAGCAGCTTGGCGGGAGGGGGAGAGACCCAGTACTTC.

The rearrangement uses TRBV29-1 and TRBJ2-2, with D possibly TRBD1 on 6 matching bases. The CDR3 consists of 15 residues. The germline V gene encodes CDR1 SQVTM and CDR2 ANQGSEA. V was clipped by 3 bases and J by 1 base, with 12 bases between them. CDR3 sequence (DNA): TGCAGCGTTGATGGGGGCGGAAAGAACACCGGGGAGCTGTTTTTT. This encodes CSVDGGGKNTGELFF.

This chain joins TRBV6-5 and TRBJ1-2; 8 nucleotides align to TRBD1. The length of the CDR3 is 16 residues. With 2 bases clipped from V and 6 bases from J, the junction kept 11 bases outside the gene matches. Germline V gene lookup returns CDR1 MNHEY and CDR2 SVGAGI. The CDR3 DNA reads as TGTGCCAGCAGTTACGGACCAGGGGGCGCGAGGAATGGCTACACCTTC. Its protein product is CASSYGPGGARNGYTF.

J is TRBJ1-3 and V is TRBV6-1; the D gene is possibly TRBD1 (5 bases). Germline values: CDR1 MNHNS, CDR2 SASEGT. The CDR3 runs to 16 residues. V was shortened by 0 bases and J by 0 bases, with 9 bases between the two germline ends. CDR3 nucleotide sequence: TGTGCCAGCAGTGAAGCGCACGGGGGCTCTGGAAACACCATATATTTT. Translation: CASSEAHGGSGNTIYF.

This chain uses TRBV9 with TRBJ2-3; TRBD1 matches 8 bases. The trim removed 4 bases at V and 4 bases at J, leaving 14 bases unmatched. Germline V gives CDR1 SGDLS, CDR2 YYNGEE. The CDR3 extends over 17 amino acids. The DNA for the CDR3 is TGTGCCAGCAGCCTCGGCGTGCGGACAGGGTTAGCAGATACGCAGTATTTT. Protein product: CASSLGVRTGLADTQYF. The variable domain in full, with the rest retrieved from reference TRBV9 and TRBJ2-3, is DSGVTQTPKHLITATGQRVTLRCSPRSGDLSVYWYQQSLDQGLQFLIQYYNGEERAKGNILERFSAQQFPDLHSELNLSSLELGDSALYFCASSLGVRTGLADTQYFGPGTRLTVL.

V usage is TRBV5-1 and J usage is TRBJ2-3, with a weak D call TRBD2 (7 bases). The CDR3 is 15 amino acids. Germline V gene lookup returns CDR1 SGHRS and CDR2 YFSETQ. Trimming left V 1 base short and J 0 bases short, with 9 bases between. CDR3 nucleotide sequence: TGCGCCAGCAGCTTGCGGGGGGCTAGCACAGATACGCAGTATTTT. Translating gives CASSLRGASTDTQYF.

This chain links TRBV12-3 or TRBV12-4 with TRBJ1-2; D gene ambiguous. This CDR3 region has 13 residues. The germline V and J ends were trimmed by 3 bases and 8 bases, with 13 bases remaining between them. DNA for the CDR3: TGTGCCAGCAGTTTTCGGACTACTAACGGCTACACCTTC. It specifies CASSFRTTNGYTF.

The V gene is TRBV6-6, the J gene TRBJ1-1, with 8 positions matching TRBD1. CDR1 and CDR2 (germline): MNHNY, SVGAGI (reference sequence). Germline trimming cut 0 bases from V and 1 base from J; bases unmatched to any gene: 1. This CDR3 is 15 amino acids long. The CDR3 bases are TGTGCCAGCAGTTACTCCGGGACAGGGAACACTGAAGCTTTCTTT. It specifies CASSYSGTGNTEAFF.

The rearrangement links TRBV11-2 to TRBJ1-5, with D unclear. The CDR3 is 15 amino acids. Trimming stripped 5 bases from V and 5 bases from J, with 16 bases between. The germline V gene has CDR1 SGHAT and CDR2 FQNNGV. CDR3 region: CASSQGGRADQPQHF. The CDR3 bases are TGTGCCAGCAGCCAAGGTGGGAGGGCGGATCAGCCCCAGCATTTT. The full variable domain, rest sourced from reference TRBV11-2 and TRBJ1-5, is EAGVAQSPRYKIIEKRQSVAFWCNPISGHATLYWYQQILGQGPKLLIQFQNNGVVDDSQLPKDRFSAERLKGVDSTLKIQPAKLEDSAVYLCASSQGGRADQPQHFGDGTRLSIL.

This chain uses TRBV9 with TRBJ2-1; TRBD2 might be the D (5 bases). CDR1 and CDR2 from the germline V gene are SGDLS and YYNGEE. The CDR3 is 15 residues long. With 3 bases removed from V and 1 base from J, the gap between germline ends came to 11 bases. CDR3 protein: CASSAESGSYNEQFF. The CDR3 DNA follows: TGTGCCAGCAGCGCTGAGTCGGGATCCTACAATGAGCAGTTCTTC.

V gene TRBV7-6 combines with J gene TRBJ2-2; possible D gene TRBD1, 6 bases. The CDR3 totals 16 residues. V lost 0 bases and J 0 bases, leaving 8 bases between the germline ends. Germline V CDR1 and CDR2: SGHVS, FNYEAQ. Here the CDR3 DNA reads TGTGCCAGCAGCTTAGCCAGGGGCCCGAACACCGGGGAGCTGTTTTTT. Residues: CASSLARGPNTGELFF.